The 29 T cell receptor beta chains reported below all come from one sample, sequenced in a study of cytomegalovirus exposure and HLA in healthy donors. With 60 Vbeta and 13 Jbeta primers, the PCR was carried out. TCRdb's copy holds only in-frame clones and misses some; the assay was immunoSEQ multiplex PCR. This sample has about 170,000 clones, with around 80% found just once. What was sequenced was PBMCs. The receptor source for this set is a male donor in good health and CMV-seronegative.

The CDR3 reads CASSPSGSETQYF. The CDR3 bases are TGCGCCAGCAGCCCCTCCGGGTCAGAGACCCAGTACTTC. The chain links TRBV4-1 to TRBJ2-5; no reliable D call. This CDR3 spans 13 amino acids. Germline V lookup: CDR1 MGHRA, CDR2 YSYEKL. V lost 4 bases and J 4 bases, leaving 10 bases between the germline ends.

This clone came up a few times. V and J are TRBV27 and TRBJ1-4, with D perhaps TRBD1 (6 bases). Germline V gene data show CDR1 as MNHEY and CDR2 as SMNVEV (reference sequence). The CDR3 loop spans 17 amino acids. Trimming cost V 5 bases and J 7 bases, with 23 bases left between them. As DNA, the CDR3 is TGTGCCAGCAGTCCCCATCCCAGTTGGGGGCGGGTTGAAAAACTGTTTTTT. It yields the protein CASSPHPSWGRVEKLFF. Combining the CDR3 with reference TRBV27 and TRBJ1-4 gives the whole variable domain EAQVTQNPRYLITVTGKKLTVTCSQNMNHEYMSWYRQDPGLGLRQIYYSMNVEVTDKGDVPEGYKVSRKEKRNFPLILESPSPNQTSLYFCASSPHPSWGRVEKLFFGSGTQLSVL.

V and J are TRBV28 and TRBJ1-2, with D perhaps TRBD1 (5 bases). The CDR3 is 13 amino acids. Germline V lookup: CDR1 MDHEN, CDR2 SYDVKM. The V end was cut by 3 bases, the J end by 2 bases, with 7 bases between. As DNA, the CDR3 is TGTGCCAGCAGTTTCCGGGGGAACTATGGCTACACCTTC. It codes for CASSFRGNYGYTF.

This clone was observed a few times. The CDR3 loop is CASSQAYIRNYGYTF. CDR3 in DNA: TGCGCCAGCAGCCAAGCTTACATCAGAAACTATGGCTACACCTTC. V is TRBV4-1 and J is TRBJ1-2; the D is unclear. The CDR3 extends over 15 amino acids. The germline V gene encodes CDR1 MGHRA and CDR2 YSYEKL. V was cut by 1 base and J by 2 bases, with 11 bases left in between.

This chain uses TRBV10-3 with TRBJ2-7; 8 nucleotides line up with TRBD2. The germline CDR1 and CDR2 sequences are ENHRY and SYGVKD. CDR3 length: 16 residues. J gave up 4 bases and V 10 bases, and 18 bases lay outside the gene matches. This CDR3 is CATSIGAGGGNYEQYF. The CDR3, as DNA: TGTGCCACCTCTATCGGGGCAGGCGGGGGGAATTACGAGCAGTACTTC.

This chain joins TRBV2 and TRBJ1-5, with D perhaps matching TRBD1 (6 bases). This CDR3 comprises 15 residues. From germline, CDR1 is SNHLY and CDR2 FYNNEI. V was shortened by 8 bases and J by 0 bases, with 14 bases between the two germline ends. As DNA, the CDR3 is TGTGCCAGCGGGCAGGACAGCAATAGCAATCAGCCCCAGCATTTT. This encodes CASGQDSNSNQPQHF. Complete variable domain (other parts from reference TRBV2 and TRBJ1-5): EPEVTQTPSHQVTQMGQEVILRCVPISNHLYFYWYRQILGQKVEFLVSFYNNEISEKSEIFDDQFSVERPDGSNFTLKIRSTKLEDSAMYFCASGQDSNSNQPQHFGDGTRLSIL.

Here the CDR3 reads CAGTGEFFGNTIYF. The CDR3 DNA is TGTGCCGGGACAGGGGAGTTTTTCGGAAACACCATATATTTT. J is TRBJ1-3 and V is TRBV7-9; TRBD1 matches 10 bases. The trim removed 11 bases at V and 4 bases at J, leaving 8 bases unmatched. The CDR3 loop spans 14 amino acids. The germline V gene has CDR1 SEHNR and CDR2 FQNEAQ (reference sequence). Complete variable domain (other parts from reference TRBV7-9 and TRBJ1-3): DTGVSQNPRHKITKRGQNVTFRCDPISEHNRLYWYRQTLGQGPEFLTYFQNEAQLEKSRLLSDRFSAERPKGSFSTLEIQRTEQGDSAMYLCAGTGEFFGNTIYFGEGSWLTVV.

This clone was counted a few times. The chain employs TRBV10-3 and TRBJ1-2; 8 positions agree with TRBD1. CDR3 length: 14 amino acids. Per the germline V gene, CDR1 is ENHRY and CDR2 is SYGVKD. Trimming cost V 5 bases and J 7 bases; bases outside gene matches: 9. CDR3: CAISQDREEVGYTF. DNA of the CDR3: TGTGCCATCAGTCAGGACAGGGAGGAGGTTGGCTACACCTTC.

The genes are TRBV2 and TRBJ2-2; D gene unclear. The CDR3 has 16 residues. The V end lost 1 base, the J end lost 0 bases, and 9 bases lay between the germline ends. Per germline, CDR1 SNHLY and CDR2 FYNNEI. This CDR3 reads CASSEEAVANTGELFF. The CDR3 DNA reads TGTGCCAGCAGTGAAGAGGCGGTAGCGAACACCGGGGAGCTGTTTTTT. Full variable domain (remainder filled in from reference TRBV2 and TRBJ2-2): EPEVTQTPSHQVTQMGQEVILRCVPISNHLYFYWYRQILGQKVEFLVSFYNNEISEKSEIFDDQFSVERPDGSNFTLKIRSTKLEDSAMYFCASSEEAVANTGELFFGEGSRLTVL.

CDR3 region: CASSYSSRAGMDIQYF. DNA for the CDR3: TGTGCCAGCAGTTACTCGTCCAGGGCCGGAATGGACATTCAGTACTTC. The chain uses TRBV6-5 and TRBJ2-4; D may be TRBD1 (5 bases). Germline CDR1 and CDR2: MNHEY and SVGAGI. The CDR3 has 16 amino acids. V was cut by 0 bases and J by 8 bases, with 17 bases left in between.

This chain connects TRBV30 to TRBJ1-1; no firm D call. Germline CDR1 GTSNPN, CDR2 SVGIG (reference sequence). Deletions cut 4 bases from V and 0 bases from J, with 9 bases between. This CDR3 comprises 13 residues. Written as DNA, the CDR3 is TGTGCCTGGACCCTGGGCCTGAACACTGAAGCTTTCTTT. Translating it yields CAWTLGLNTEAFF. The whole variable domain, filled in from reference TRBV30 and TRBJ1-1, reads SQTIHQWPATLVQPVGSPLSLECTVEGTSNPNLYWYRQAAGRGLQLLFYSVGIGQISSEVPQNLSASRPQDRQFILSSKKLLLSDSGFYLCAWTLGLNTEAFFGQGTRLTVV.

The chain combines TRBV7-9 with TRBJ2-7; 7 positions agree with TRBD1. J gave up 3 bases and V 5 bases, and 19 bases lay outside the gene matches. From germline, CDR1 is SEHNR and CDR2 FQNEAQ (reference sequence). The CDR3 contains 18 residues. The CDR3 protein is CASSPGPGQPWIDYEQYF. CDR3 DNA: TGTGCCAGCAGCCCCGGACCGGGACAGCCCTGGATTGACTACGAGCAGTACTTC.

The rearrangement uses TRBV7-8 and TRBJ2-7; D unresolved. CDR3 length equals 14 residues. The ends were cut back, 2 bases at V and 0 bases at J, with 8 bases in the middle. Germline assignment: CDR1 SGHVS and CDR2 FQNEAQ. The CDR3 sequence: CASSLRRNSYEQYF. The CDR3 DNA is TGTGCCAGCAGCTTACGGCGGAACTCCTACGAGCAGTACTTC.

The rearrangement links TRBV11-1 to TRBJ2-2, with D hard to call. The V end lost 2 bases, the J end lost 1 base, and 5 bases lay between the germline ends. The CDR3 totals 14 residues. Germline loops: CDR1 SGHAT, CDR2 FQDESV (reference sequence). The CDR3 DNA sequence: TGTGCCAGCAGCTTAACAGTGAACACCGGGGAGCTGTTTTTT. Protein sequence: CASSLTVNTGELFF.

The gene calls are TRBV7-2 and TRBJ1-1; no firm D call. V was shortened by 4 bases and J by 5 bases, with 14 bases between the two germline ends. The CDR3 is made up of 14 amino acids. Germline values: CDR1 SGHTA, CDR2 FQGNSA. Here the CDR3 reads CASSSPTLRTEAFF. The CDR3 DNA reads TGTGCCAGCAGCTCCCCCACGTTGCGGACTGAAGCTTTCTTT. Full variable domain (missing parts from reference TRBV7-2 and TRBJ1-1): GAGVSQSPSNKVTEKGKDVELRCDPISGHTALYWYRQSLGQGLEFLIYFQGNSAPDKSGLPSDRFSAERTGGSVSTLTIQRTQQEDSAVYLCASSSPTLRTEAFFGQGTRLTVV.

The rearrangement joins TRBV5-1 to TRBJ2-3; possibly TRBD2 for D (6 bases). V lost 3 bases and J 2 bases, leaving 13 bases between the germline ends. This CDR3 has 15 residues. CDR1 and CDR2 from the germline V gene are SGHRS and YFSETQ. The CDR3 nucleotides read TGCGCCAGCAGCTCGGACTACACTACCACAGATACGCAGTATTTT. Protein sequence: CASSSDYTTTDTQYF.

This rearrangement joins TRBV21-1 to TRBJ2-7; the table's D call TRBD2 went unverified against the DNA. TRBV21-1 is marked as a pseudogene. This CDR3 contains 16 residues. Here the CDR3 DNA reads TGTGCCAGCAGCAAGCAAAACAGAGGACTCTCCTACGAGCAGTACTTC. Its translation is CASSKQNRGLSYEQYF.

DNA for the CDR3: TGTGCCAGCAGTTTAGACTGGGGGGGTGAAAAACTGTTTTTT. Translation: CASSLDWGGEKLFF. The chain couples TRBV6-5 to TRBJ1-4; TRBD1 is a possible D gene (5 bases). This CDR3 region has 14 residues. Germline V gene sequence: CDR1 MNHEY, CDR2 SVGAGI. V lost 4 bases to trimming and J lost 7 bases, with 13 bases between them.

This clone came up a few times. The rearrangement joins TRBV7-9 to TRBJ2-2, with TRBD2 matching over 8 bases. V lost 5 bases to trimming and J lost 3 bases; unmatched junction nucleotides: 5. Germline CDR1 reads SEHNR; CDR2 reads FQNEAQ (reference sequence). The CDR3 contains 15 residues. In DNA form, the CDR3 reads TGTGCCAGCAGCCATCGGGGGGGGGACACCGGGGAGCTGTTTTTT. It encodes CASSHRGGDTGELFF.

The table lists this clone with a few counts. The chain has TRBV19 and TRBJ1-5; D not resolved. The CDR3 runs 17 residues. V gave up 5 bases and J gave up 0 bases, with 17 bases separating them. Germline V gene lookup returns CDR1 LNHDA and CDR2 SQIVND (reference sequence). The CDR3 DNA follows: TGTGCCAGTAGTCAGAAGGTGCCGGGTTTTAGCAATCAGCCCCAGCATTTT. Protein sequence: CASSQKVPGFSNQPQHF.

J is TRBJ2-3 and V is TRBV10-3, with 7 bases that match TRBD1. The CDR3 sequence is 15 residues long. CDR1 ENHRY and CDR2 SYGVKD come from the germline V gene. V shed 10 bases and J 2 bases; nucleotides not matched to a gene: 12. In DNA, the CDR3 is TGTGCCACCGACCCTGACAGGGTCCACACAGATACGCAGTATTTT. Amino acids: CATDPDRVHTDTQYF.

The chain uses TRBV7-9 and TRBJ2-1, with TRBD1 as a possible D gene (6 bases). Trimming pared 5 bases from V and 4 bases from J, leaving 18 bases between. This CDR3 is built from 16 residues. Germline CDR1 reads SEHNR; CDR2 reads FQNEAQ (reference sequence). The CDR3 nucleotides read TGTGCCAGCAGCCCCCTCGGGCAGGGGCGATACAATGAGCAGTTCTTC. This gives the protein CASSPLGQGRYNEQFF.

J is TRBJ2-1 and V is TRBV29-1; D unclear. V lost 4 bases and J lost 0, with 10 bases in between. Germline values: CDR1 SQVTM, CDR2 ANQGSEA. This CDR3 spans 14 amino acids. The CDR3 spells CSVVQFSSYNEQFF. The DNA for the CDR3 is TGCAGCGTTGTACAGTTTAGCTCCTACAATGAGCAGTTCTTC.

This clone appeared a single time. The chain is built from TRBV5-1 and TRBJ1-1; TRBD1 matches at 7 bases. The trim removed 3 bases at V and 2 bases at J, leaving 4 bases unmatched. The CDR3 extends over 14 amino acids. Germline V gives CDR1 SGHRS, CDR2 YFSETQ. CDR3 region: CASSWNRGNTEAFF. The DNA for the CDR3 is TGCGCCAGCAGCTGGAACAGGGGAAACACTGAAGCTTTCTTT.

The chain joins TRBV5-1 to TRBJ2-1; 16 bases agree with TRBD2. V shed 3 bases, J shed 6 bases, and the junction held 15 bases outside the gene matches. The CDR3 runs to 20 residues. Germline CDR1 and CDR2: SGHRS and YFSETQ. The DNA for the CDR3 is TGCGCCAGCAGCTCGAGGGCGGGACTAGCGGGGGGGCATACTAGCAATGAGCAGTTCTTC. This gives the protein CASSSRAGLAGGHTSNEQFF.

The rearrangement uses TRBV12-5 and TRBJ2-1; 9 nucleotides line up with TRBD1. Trimming took 3 bases from V and 8 from J; bases not matched to a gene: 11. This CDR3 region has 16 residues. The germline CDR1 and CDR2 sequences are LGHNT and FRNRAP. The CDR3 DNA follows: TGTGCTAGTGGTTTTATAGGGACAGGGAGTTTTGATGAGCAGTTCTTC. This sequence encodes CASGFIGTGSFDEQFF.

The CDR3 spells CASSRGSRVTTGELFF. DNA for the CDR3: TGTGCCAGCAGCCGAGGGAGTAGGGTGACCACCGGGGAGCTGTTTTTT. The chain recombines TRBV7-8 with TRBJ2-2, with a weak D call TRBD2 (5 bases). Trimming left V 5 bases short and J 4 bases short, with 17 bases between. The CDR3 has 16 amino acids. Per germline, CDR1 SGHVS and CDR2 FQNEAQ.

The gene calls are TRBV5-1 and TRBJ2-5; 11 bases align to TRBD1. Judging by the DNA end, TRBJ2-7 fits better; the J call may be wrong. The CDR3 sequence is 14 residues long. Germline CDR1 reads SGHRS; CDR2 reads YFSETQ. The CDR3 is CASSAGTGGNEQYF. In DNA, the CDR3 is TGCGCCAGCAGCGCAGGGACAGGGGGGAACGAGCAGTACTTC.

The V gene is TRBV7-9, the J gene TRBJ1-2; 8 bases are a match to TRBD1. V shed 5 bases and J 6 bases; nucleotides not matched to a gene: 14. The CDR3 has 16 residues. Germline CDR1 SEHNR, CDR2 FQNEAQ (reference sequence). The CDR3 reads CASSIVPGQVRNGYTF. The CDR3 DNA sequence: TGTGCCAGCAGCATTGTCCCGGGACAGGTACGCAATGGCTACACCTTC.